This record concerns one T cell receptor beta chain sequence. The data are from a study of blood T cell repertoires in COVID-19. In the study's own analysis: Amplification from reference gene primers served as the basis for estimated nucleated cell counts. The protocol was immunoSEQ multiplex PCR, while the TCRdb copy is restricted to in-frame clones and leaves out a portion. The V and J calls and clone size are taken from that table; D and trimming were inferred from the DNA. The sample holds about 240,000 clones, around 85% seen once. V lost 1 base to trimming and J lost 3 bases, with 12 bases between them. The CDR3 runs 15 residues. Germline assignment: CDR1 MNHNS and CDR2 SASEGT. Participants came from about 24 US areas, aged roughly 18 to 89 years. Participant-given clinical history determined each cohort assignment.

This TCR came from a woman aged 40 to 55 with acute COVID-19. What was sequenced was PBMCs or T cells enriched from blood (not recorded which). The chain recombines TRBV6-1 with TRBJ1-1, with D possibly being TRBD1 (5 bases). The CDR3 nucleotides are TGTGCCAGCAGTGAAGGCAGGGATCGAGACACTGAAGCTTTCTTT. This sequence encodes CASSEGRDRDTEAFF.